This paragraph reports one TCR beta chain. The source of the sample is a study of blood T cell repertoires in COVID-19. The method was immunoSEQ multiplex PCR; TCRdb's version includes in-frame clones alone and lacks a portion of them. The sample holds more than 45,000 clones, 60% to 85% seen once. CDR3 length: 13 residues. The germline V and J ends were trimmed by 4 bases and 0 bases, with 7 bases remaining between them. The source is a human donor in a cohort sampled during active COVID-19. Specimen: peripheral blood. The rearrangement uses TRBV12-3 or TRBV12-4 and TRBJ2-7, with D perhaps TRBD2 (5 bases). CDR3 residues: CASSSGGSYEQYF. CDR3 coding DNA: TGTGCCAGCAGTTCAGGAGGCTCCTACGAGCAGTACTTC.